The 20 T cell receptor beta chains given below trace back to one sample, sequenced in a study of shared clonotypes between healthy human individuals. Naive CD8 populations comprised CD45RO-negative cells positively selected for CCR7, excluding terminally differentiated effector memory CD45RA+ cells. Data came from immunoSEQ multiplex PCR; TCRdb stores just in-frame clones and leaves some out. The sample lists roughly 600,000 clones, 98% occurring once. The sample was naive CD8+ T cells sorted from blood. Every receptor here comes from a man aged 25-45 years in good health.

The CDR3 nucleotides read TGTGCCAGCAGCTCCCGAATTGGCACAGATACGCAGTATTTT. This codes for CASSSRIGTDTQYF. This chain uses TRBV7-2 with TRBJ2-3; the D is unclear. This CDR3 spans 14 amino acids. Per germline, CDR1 SGHTA and CDR2 FQGNSA. V was pared by 4 bases and J by 1 base, with 9 bases between.

CDR3 DNA: TGCGCCAGCAGCCAAGACCCAGCGGGATACAATGAGCAGTTCTTC. Protein product: CASSQDPAGYNEQFF. V gene TRBV4-3 combines with J gene TRBJ2-1; 7 nucleotides align to TRBD2. Germline V gene lookup returns CDR1 LGHNA and CDR2 YSLEER. This CDR3 has 15 amino acids. The V segment lost 0 bases and the J segment 4 bases; nucleotides outside the gene matches: 3.

This rearrangement joins TRBV29-1 to TRBJ1-1; TRBD1 matches 9 bases. The CDR3 is 14 amino acids. CDR1 is SQVTM, CDR2 ANQGSEA, per germline. V lost 7 bases and J lost 6; bases outside the gene matches: 12. For the CDR3, the DNA is TGCAGCGCCCATCGACAGGGGGTAGGGGCTGAAGCTTTCTTT. Protein sequence: CSAHRQGVGAEAFF.

In DNA form, the CDR3 reads TGCGCCAGCAGGCGGCGGGACAGGGCAGAGACCCAGTACTTC. It specifies CASRRRDRAETQYF. The chain has TRBV5-1 and TRBJ2-5; 9 positions match TRBD1. CDR1 SGHRS and CDR2 YFSETQ come from the germline V gene. Unmatched junction bases numbered 6, after V lost 5 bases and J lost 4 bases. The CDR3 spans 14 residues.

In DNA, the CDR3 is TGCGCCAGCAGTGAAACGGGAGAGACGCAGTATTTT. Translated, it gives CASSETGETQYF. The chain joins TRBV10-2 to TRBJ2-3, with D maybe TRBD2 (6 bases). Trimming removed 3 bases from V and 9 bases from J, with 10 bases in between. Germline V gene data show CDR1 as WSHSY and CDR2 as SAAADI. This CDR3 is built from 12 residues.

The V call is TRBV7-9, the J call TRBJ2-3, with 8 bases matching TRBD2. The V gene's germline CDR1 is SEHNR and CDR2 FQNEAQ (reference sequence). The CDR3 length is 14 residues. V lost 10 bases, J lost 14 bases, and 20 bases stayed unmatched. The CDR3 sequence: CATRILLAGPILYF. For the CDR3, the DNA is TGTGCCACCAGAATTCTCCTAGCGGGTCCCATCTTGTATTTT. Based on the CDR3 plus reference TRBV7-9 and TRBJ2-3, the full variable domain is DTGVSQNPRHKITKRGQNVTFRCDPISEHNRLYWYRQTLGQGPEFLTYFQNEAQLEKSRLLSDRFSAERPKGSFSTLEIQRTEQGDSAMYLCATRILLAGPILYFGPGTRLTVL.

The rearrangement joins TRBV9 to TRBJ2-4; weak D call: TRBD2 (7 bases). The ends were cut back, 3 bases at V and 2 bases at J, with 18 bases in the middle. The CDR3 runs to 17 residues. The germline CDR1 and CDR2 sequences are SGDLS and YYNGEE. The CDR3 is CASSADWGGTSKNIQYF. CDR3 DNA sequence: TGTGCCAGCAGCGCCGATTGGGGAGGGACATCCAAAAACATTCAGTACTTC.

V is TRBV2 and J is TRBJ1-4, with 8 bases matching TRBD1. Losses at the gene ends were 6 bases for V and 8 bases for J; bases not matched to a gene: 8. The germline gives CDR1 SNHLY, CDR2 FYNNEI. CDR3 length equals 14 residues. As DNA, the CDR3 is TGTGCCAGCAGCGGTCAGGGGGCCGGGGAAAAACTGTTTTTT. Its translation: CASSGQGAGEKLFF.

The rearrangement joins TRBV5-1 to TRBJ2-1, with 15 bases that match TRBD2. Germline CDR1 is SGHRS and CDR2 is YFSETQ. CDR3 length equals 18 residues. The ends lost 4 bases at V and 4 bases at J; junction bases unmatched: 9. The CDR3 is CASSPGLAGGPRYNEQFF. The CDR3 bases are TGCGCCAGCAGCCCCGGACTAGCGGGAGGGCCCCGGTACAATGAGCAGTTCTTC.

As regards this clone: Other DNA sequences of this sample code for an identical CDR3. The chain is built from TRBV9 and TRBJ2-7; 9 bases fit TRBD1. Germline trimming cut 4 bases from V and 2 bases from J; bases unmatched to any gene: 4. This CDR3 comprises 14 residues. CDR1 is SGDLS, CDR2 YYNGEE, per germline. CDR3 in DNA: TGTGCCAGCAGCCCGGGACAGGGACCCTACGAGCAGTACTTC. Translated, it gives CASSPGQGPYEQYF.

The J gene is TRBJ1-3, the V gene TRBV7-8; 9 bases are a match to TRBD1. The CDR3 is 17 residues long. Trimming cost V 2 bases and J 5 bases; bases outside gene matches: 10. Germline-derived CDR1 and CDR2 are SGHVS and FQNEAQ. For the CDR3, the DNA is TGTGCCAGCAGCTTACCCATCCGGGACAGGGTGAGAAACACCATATATTTT. Translating gives CASSLPIRDRVRNTIYF. Full variable domain (rest looked up from reference TRBV7-8 and TRBJ1-3): GAGVSQSPRYKVAKRGQDVALRCDPISGHVSLFWYQQALGQGPEFLTYFQNEAQLDKSGLPSDRFFAERPEGSVSTLKIQRTQQEDSAVYLCASSLPIRDRVRNTIYFGEGSWLTVV.

The rearrangement links TRBV10-3 to TRBJ2-5; 8 bases are a match to TRBD2. The V gene end was trimmed by 2 bases and the J gene end by 5 bases; junction bases not matched to a gene: 10. Germline assignment: CDR1 ENHRY and CDR2 SYGVKD. The CDR3 has 16 amino acids. The CDR3 region has the DNA TGTGCCATCAGTGAGATCCAGCGGGAGTTAGCCGAGACCCAGTACTTC. Amino acids: CAISEIQRELAETQYF.

V and J are TRBV10-3 and TRBJ1-2; D call uncertain. Trimming stripped 2 bases from V and 6 bases from J, with 10 bases between. This CDR3 comprises 13 residues. Germline values: CDR1 ENHRY, CDR2 SYGVKD. Written as DNA, the CDR3 is TGTGCCATCAGTGAGAGTAGGGCTCATGGCTACACCTTC. Its translation is CAISESRAHGYTF.

The chain combines TRBV6-5 with TRBJ2-3, with TRBD2 matching over 9 bases. CDR3 length equals 16 residues. V lost 0 bases and J lost 2; bases outside the gene matches: 3. Germline-derived CDR1 and CDR2 are MNHEY and SVGAGI. CDR3 DNA: TGTGCCAGCAGTTACTCGACTAGCGGCCACACAGATACGCAGTATTTT. It codes for CASSYSTSGHTDTQYF.

V is TRBV4-1 and J is TRBJ2-7; no firm D call. The CDR3 has 14 amino acids. V was clipped by 3 bases and J by 4 bases, with 13 bases between them. Germline assignment: CDR1 MGHRA and CDR2 YSYEKL. The CDR3 nucleotides are TGCGCCAGCAGCCAGGGTCACAGCTCTTACGAGCAGTACTTC. This encodes CASSQGHSSYEQYF.

CDR3 nucleotides: TGTGCCAGCAGTCCCCATAGGGAGGGCCAGAGGGAGCAGTACTTC. It yields the protein CASSPHREGQREQYF. This chain connects TRBV28 to TRBJ2-7, with 7 bases lining up with TRBD2. The J segment lost 7 bases and the V segment lost 5 bases, leaving 14 bases of the junction unmatched. Looked up from germline, CDR1 is MDHEN and CDR2 is SYDVKM. The CDR3 has 15 amino acids.

The chain's CDR3 is CSARVRGGYTF. The CDR3 DNA follows: TGCAGTGCTAGAGTGAGGGGAGGCTACACCTTC. V gene TRBV20-1 combines with J gene TRBJ1-2, with a tentative D call TRBD1 (5 bases). Looked up from germline, CDR1 is DFQATT and CDR2 is SNEGSKA (reference sequence). This CDR3 is 11 amino acids long. V was trimmed by 1 base and J by 8 bases, leaving 8 bases between them.

This clone was recorded only once. The chain employs TRBV7-2 and TRBJ2-3; 9 positions match TRBD2. The length of the CDR3 is 15 residues. Germline CDR1 is SGHTA and CDR2 is FQGNSA. V was pared by 5 bases and J by 2 bases, with 5 bases of the junction left unmatched. CDR3 coding DNA: TGTGCCAGCAGCCGCCGACTAGCGGCCACAGATACGCAGTATTTT. It specifies CASSRRLAATDTQYF.

The chain uses TRBV7-2 and TRBJ2-3, with 8 bases lining up with TRBD2. The CDR3 covers 16 residues. Germline assignment: CDR1 SGHTA and CDR2 FQGNSA. Trimming took 0 bases from V and 6 from J; bases not matched to a gene: 8. In DNA, the CDR3 is TGTGCCAGCAGCTTAGCGACGGGAGGGCCAGCGGATACGCAGTATTTT. This codes for CASSLATGGPADTQYF.

V gene TRBV9 combines with J gene TRBJ2-5; 7 nucleotides agree with TRBD2. V was pared by 4 bases and J by 5 bases, with 11 bases of the junction left unmatched. This CDR3 has 15 residues. CDR1 and CDR2 from the germline V gene are SGDLS and YYNGEE. This CDR3 is CASSSGPLGGETQYF. The CDR3 DNA sequence: TGTGCCAGCAGCTCGGGCCCGTTGGGAGGGGAGACCCAGTACTTC.